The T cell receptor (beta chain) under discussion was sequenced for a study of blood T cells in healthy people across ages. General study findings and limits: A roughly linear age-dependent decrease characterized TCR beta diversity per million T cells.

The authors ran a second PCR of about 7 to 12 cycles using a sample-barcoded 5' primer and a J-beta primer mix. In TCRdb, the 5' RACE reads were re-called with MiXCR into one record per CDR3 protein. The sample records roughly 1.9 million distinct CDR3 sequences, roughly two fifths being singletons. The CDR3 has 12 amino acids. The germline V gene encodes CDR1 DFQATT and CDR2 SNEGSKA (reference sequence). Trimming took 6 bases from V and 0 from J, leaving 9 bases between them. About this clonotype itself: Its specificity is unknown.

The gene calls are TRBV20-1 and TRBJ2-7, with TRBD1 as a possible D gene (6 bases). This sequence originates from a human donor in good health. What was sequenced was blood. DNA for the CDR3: TGCAGTGCCGGGGACATCTCCTACGAGCAGTACTTC. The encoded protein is CSAGDISYEQYF.